These T cell receptor beta chains were read from a single sample in a study of cytomegalovirus exposure and HLA in healthy donors. Assay: immunoSEQ multiplex PCR; the TCRdb copy retains only in-frame clones and omits some. Of 220,000 or so clones in the sample, around 78% were seen once. Sequences were obtained from PBMCs. The source of these receptors is a woman aged 18-30 years in good health and CMV-seronegative. Each CDR3 is given with its conserved first and last residue. A D gene is named only where the DNA matches it firmly. Not every row has a clone size; where given, it reads once, few, many or a size class.

V gene	D gene	clone size	J gene	CDR3 protein	CDR3 DNA
TRBV5-4	TRBD2	-	TRBJ2-1	CASSFASGIINEQFF	TGTGCCAGCAGCTTTGCTAGCGGCATAATAAATGAGCAGTTCTTC
TRBV7-3	-	-	TRBJ2-2	CASSFADTGELFF	TGTGCCAGCAGCTTCGCGGACACCGGGGAGCTGTTTTTT
TRBV10-1	TRBD2	-	TRBJ2-1	CASSPHRREDSTYNEQFF	TGCGCCAGCAGTCCCCATCGGCGGGAGGATAGCACCTACAATGAGCAGTTCTTC
TRBV9	-	-	TRBJ2-3	CASSADGSTDTQYF	TGTGCCAGCAGCGCGGACGGGAGCACAGATACGCAGTATTTT
TRBV5-3	-	-	TRBJ2-5	CARSRGTSVETQYF	TGTGCCAGAAGCCGAGGGACCTCGGTCGAGACCCAGTACTTC
TRBV5-1	-	-	TRBJ1-4	CASSLDDSRDEKLFF	TGCGCCAGCAGCTTGGATGACAGCCGGGATGAAAAACTGTTTTTT
TRBV6-1	-	-	TRBJ1-4	CASSRRGGKEKLFF	TGTGCCAGCAGCAGGAGGGGGGGAAAGGAAAAACTGTTTTTT
TRBV18	-	-	TRBJ2-1	CASSPTVVKWDSYNEQFF	TGTGCCAGCTCACCAACTGTCGTAAAGTGGGACTCCTACAATGAGCAGTTCTTC
TRBV5-1	-	-	TRBJ2-3	CASSLYRGTDTQYF	TGCGCCAGCAGCTTATATAGGGGCACAGATACGCAGTATTTT
TRBV6-5	-	-	TRBJ2-7	CASSYSNAGEQYF	TGTGCCAGCAGTTACTCGAATGCCGGCGAGCAGTACTTC
TRBV9	-	-	TRBJ2-3	CASSVGTGQSTDTQYF	TGTGCCAGCAGCGTAGGGACTGGCCAAAGCACAGATACGCAGTATTTT
TRBV5-8	-	-	TRBJ1-2	CASRGAGGYTF	TGTGCCAGCAGAGGGGCTGGCGGCTACACCTTC
TRBV5-4	-	-	TRBJ2-2	CASSLDPPGTNTGELFF	TGTGCCAGCAGCTTGGACCCCCCAGGGACGAACACCGGGGAGCTGTTTTTT
TRBV2	-	-	TRBJ2-2	CASVTAPNTGELFF	TGTGCCAGCGTTACAGCACCAAACACCGGGGAGCTGTTTTTT
TRBV2	-	-	TRBJ1-3	CASSGRADGNTIYF	TGTGCCAGCAGTGGTAGGGCAGATGGAAACACCATATATTTT
TRBV9	-	once	TRBJ2-1	CASSTRPGLGNEQFF	TGTGCCAGCAGCACTCGACCCGGATTGGGGAATGAGCAGTTCTTC
TRBV10-3	-	few	TRBJ2-7	CAISERSGGEEQYF	TGTGCCATCAGTGAGAGGAGTGGAGGAGAGGAGCAGTACTTC
TRBV10-2	TRBD2	-	TRBJ2-1	CASSGAGANNEQFF	TGCGCCAGCAGTGGGGCGGGAGCAAACAATGAGCAGTTCTTC
TRBV5-6	-	-	TRBJ2-7	CASSRGTPSYEQYF	TGTGCCAGCAGCCGAGGGACACCCTCCTACGAGCAGTACTTC
TRBV27	TRBD1	few	TRBJ1-6	CASSYDRGNSPLHF	TGTGCCAGCAGTTACGACAGGGGCAATTCACCCCTCCACTTT
TRBV23-1	-	-	TRBJ2-2	CASTRQSTGELFF	TGCGCCAGCACCCGACAGTCCACCGGGGAGCTGTTTTTT
TRBV6-5	-	-	TRBJ2-7	CASSRDLAYEQYF	TGTGCCAGCAGTCGGGACCTCGCCTACGAGCAGTACTTC
TRBV6-6	-	few	TRBJ1-1	CASSYSLAEAFF	TGTGCCAGCAGTTACTCCTTGGCTGAAGCTTTCTTT
TRBV13	-	-	TRBJ1-1	CASSLGLGRDTEAFF	TGTGCCAGCAGCTTAGGACTGGGGAGGGACACTGAAGCTTTCTTT
TRBV11-2	-	few	TRBJ2-7	CASSLGGVAYEQYF	TGTGCCAGCAGCTTGGGCGGGGTCGCCTACGAGCAGTACTTC
TRBV19	-	-	TRBJ1-2	CASSIAPAGYGYTF	TGTGCCAGTAGTATTGCCCCCGCGGGCTATGGCTACACCTTC
TRBV4-1	TRBD1	-	TRBJ1-2	CASSPPGQNYGYTF	TGCGCCAGCAGCCCGCCGGGACAGAACTATGGCTACACCTTC
TRBV28	TRBD2	-	TRBJ2-1	CASSRLAISYNEQFF	TGTGCCAGCAGTCGACTAGCGATCTCCTACAATGAGCAGTTCTTC
TRBV4-1	-	-	TRBJ1-2	CASSLTGRPGGYTF	TGCGCCAGCAGCCTCACAGGTCGCCCTGGGGGCTACACCTTC
TRBV10-3	TRBD1	-	TRBJ2-5	CAISRGQAEETQYF	TGTGCCATCAGTCGCGGACAGGCCGAGGAGACCCAGTACTTC
TRBV7-3	TRBD2	-	TRBJ2-1	CASTLGLAETNEQFF	TGTGCCAGCACCTTGGGACTAGCGGAGACCAATGAGCAGTTCTTC
TRBV7-2	TRBD2	-	TRBJ2-5	CASSLGQRGASSETQYF	TGTGCCAGCAGCTTAGGGCAGCGGGGGGCCTCTTCCGAGACCCAGTACTTC
TRBV7-9	TRBD2	few	TRBJ2-7	CASSSVPGLAYEQYF	TGTGCCAGCAGCTCAGTCCCGGGACTAGCTTACGAGCAGTACTTC